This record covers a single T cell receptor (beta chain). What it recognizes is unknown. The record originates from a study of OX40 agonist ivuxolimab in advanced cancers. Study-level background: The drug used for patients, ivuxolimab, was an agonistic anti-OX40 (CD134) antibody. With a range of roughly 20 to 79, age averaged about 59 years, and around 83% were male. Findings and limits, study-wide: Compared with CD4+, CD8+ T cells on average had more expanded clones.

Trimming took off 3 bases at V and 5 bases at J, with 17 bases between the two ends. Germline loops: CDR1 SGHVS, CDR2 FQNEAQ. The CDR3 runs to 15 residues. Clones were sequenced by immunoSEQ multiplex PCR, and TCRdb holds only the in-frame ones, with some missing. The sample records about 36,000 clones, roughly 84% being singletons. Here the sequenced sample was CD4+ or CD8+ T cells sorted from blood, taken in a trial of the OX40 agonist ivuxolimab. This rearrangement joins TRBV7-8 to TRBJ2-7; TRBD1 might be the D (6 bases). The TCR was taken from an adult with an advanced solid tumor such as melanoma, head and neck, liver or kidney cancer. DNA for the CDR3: TGTGCCAGCAGCTTGCGCGGGCAGGGGCTCAACGAGCAGTACTTC. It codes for CASSLRGQGLNEQYF.